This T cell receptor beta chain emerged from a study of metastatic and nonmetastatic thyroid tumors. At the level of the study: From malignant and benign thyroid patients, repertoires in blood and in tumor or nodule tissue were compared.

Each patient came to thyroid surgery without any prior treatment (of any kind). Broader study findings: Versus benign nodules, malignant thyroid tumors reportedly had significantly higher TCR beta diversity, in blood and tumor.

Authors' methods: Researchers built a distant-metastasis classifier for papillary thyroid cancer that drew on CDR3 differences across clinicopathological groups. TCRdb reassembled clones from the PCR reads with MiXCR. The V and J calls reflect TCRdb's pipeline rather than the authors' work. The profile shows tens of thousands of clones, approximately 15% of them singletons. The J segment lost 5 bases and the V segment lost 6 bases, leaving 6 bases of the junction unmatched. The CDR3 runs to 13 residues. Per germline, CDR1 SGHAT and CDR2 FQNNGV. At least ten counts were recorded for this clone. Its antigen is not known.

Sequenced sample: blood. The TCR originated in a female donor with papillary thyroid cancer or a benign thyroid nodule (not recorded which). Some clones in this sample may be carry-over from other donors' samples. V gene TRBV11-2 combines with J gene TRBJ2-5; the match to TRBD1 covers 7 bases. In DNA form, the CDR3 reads TGTGCCAGCAGACGACAGGGCGGGGAGACCCAGTACTTC. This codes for CASRRQGGETQYF.